A selection of T cell receptor beta chains follows, all from one sample in a study of blood T cell repertoires in COVID-19. The data were produced by immunoSEQ multiplex PCR, yet TCRdb's version contains in-frame clones alone and is incomplete. The repertoire holds some 350,000 clones, 85% to 90% seen once, with 0.9% to 1.1% in the top ten. Sample: PBMCs or T cells enriched from blood (not recorded which). The receptor source for this set is a man aged 18 to 35 who had recovered from COVID-19. CDR3s include the opening cysteine and the closing phenylalanine or tryptophan. Fields, in order: clone size, J gene, CDR3 length, V gene, D gene, CDR3 DNA, CDR3 protein. The D gene is left open where the match is weak. Not all rows give a size; the values are once, few, many and, for expanded clones, a class.

>.|TRBJ2-7|14|TRBV11-1|TRBD2
TGTGCCAGCAGCTCGGGACTAGCGGGAGACGAGCAGTACTTC
CASSSGLAGDEQYF
>few|TRBJ1-1|16|TRBV7-3|.
TGTGCCAGCAGCCTATATCCCCGGGGGATGAACACTGAAGCTTTCTTT
CASSLYPRGMNTEAFF
>.|TRBJ2-5|16|TRBV11-2|.
TGTGCCAGCAGCTTATCATCCCCGACAGTTCGTGAGACCCAGTACTTC
CASSLSSPTVRETQYF
>once|TRBJ2-2|16|TRBV11-2|TRBD2
TGTGCCAGCAGCTTCTGGACTAGCGGGGCCACCGGGGAGCTGTTTTTT
CASSFWTSGATGELFF
>.|TRBJ1-5|16|TRBV1|.
TGCACCAGCAGCCTTCAGGGGGTTGGCAGCAATCAGCTCCAGCATTTT
CTSSLQGVGSNQLQHF
>once|TRBJ2-2|17|TRBV21-1|.
TGTGCCAGCACTCCCGGACTAGCGGGGGGGAACACCGGGGAGCTGTTTTTT
CASTPGLAGGNTGELFF
>.|TRBJ2-3|17|TRBV7-2|TRBD2
TGTGCCAGCAGAGTATGGGCGGGGGGCCAGAGCACAGATACGCAGTATTTT
CASRVWAGGQSTDTQYF
>.|TRBJ1-3|16|TRBV5-1|TRBD1
TGCGCCAGCAGCTTGGAGGGACAGGGTTCTGGAAACACCATATATTTT
CASSLEGQGSGNTIYF
>few|TRBJ1-1|14|TRBV5-1|.
TGCGCCAGCAGCTTAGAGGGTTCAAACACTGAAGCTTTCTTT
CASSLEGSNTEAFF
>once|TRBJ1-2|15|TRBV28|TRBD1
TGTGCCAGCGGTGAACTGATACAGGGGGCGAATGGCTACACCTTC
CASGELIQGANGYTF
>.|TRBJ2-2|14|TRBV30|.
TGTGCCTGGAGTTGGAGGCAAGGCTCCGGGGAGCTGTTTTTT
CAWSWRQGSGELFF
>.|TRBJ2-7|16|TRBV15|TRBD1
TGTGCCACCAGCAGAGACCCCGGGACAGGGAGATACGAGCAGTACTTC
CATSRDPGTGRYEQYF
>once|TRBJ2-7|11|TRBV20-1|.
TGCAGTGCTAGAGACAACTACGAGCAGTACTTC
CSARDNYEQYF
>.|TRBJ2-1|16|TRBV10-1|TRBD2
TGCGCCAGCAGTGAATTAGCGGGGGGGAAGTACAATGAGCAGTTCTTC
CASSELAGGKYNEQFF
>.|TRBJ2-3|14|TRBV19|TRBD2
TGTGCCAGTAATATAGCGGGGAGCACAGATACGCAGTATTTT
CASNIAGSTDTQYF
>.|TRBJ2-1|12|TRBV3-1/TRBV3-2|TRBD2
TGTGCCAGCAGTCAAGGGACTAGCGGACAGTTCTTC
CASSQGTSGQFF
>once|TRBJ1-4|16|TRBV7-8|.
TGTGCCAGCAGCTTAGCGGGGGGATCAACTAATGAAAAACTGTTTTTT
CASSLAGGSTNEKLFF
>.|TRBJ1-1|12|TRBV6-5|.
TGTGCCAGCAGTCAGGTGGGCACTGAAGCTTTCTTT
CASSQVGTEAFF
>.|TRBJ2-1|17|TRBV28|TRBD2
TGTGCCACCTCGGGACTCTCCGTGGCTAGCGGGCCAAATGAGCAGTTCTTC
CATSGLSVASGPNEQFF